This TCR beta chain derives from a study of shared clonotypes between healthy human individuals. Study-level points and caveats: Donors were few, which limited the genetic and exposure-history diversity represented.

There are 12 residues in the CDR3. Germline V CDR1 and CDR2: GTSNPN, SVGIG (reference sequence). V lost 1 base and J lost 0, with 0 bases in between. Here immunoSEQ multiplex PCR was the method, and the copy in TCRdb shows in-frame clones only, minus some. The sample comprises about 600,000 clones, around 78% of which are singletons, and around 11% rests with the top ten. Concerning this clone: Its antigen is not known.

The rearrangement uses TRBV30 and TRBJ2-2; no definite D call. This clonotype was sampled from a woman in her forties in good health. Some clones in this sample may be carry-over from other donors' samples. The sample was PBMCs. The CDR3 reads CAWSANTGELFF. The CDR3 coding sequence is TGTGCCTGGAGTGCGAACACCGGGGAGCTGTTTTTT. Full variable domain (rest looked up from reference TRBV30 and TRBJ2-2): SQTIHQWPATLVQPVGSPLSLECTVEGTSNPNLYWYRQAAGRGLQLLFYSVGIGQISSEVPQNLSASRPQDRQFILSSKKLLLSDSGFYLCAWSANTGELFFGEGSRLTVL.